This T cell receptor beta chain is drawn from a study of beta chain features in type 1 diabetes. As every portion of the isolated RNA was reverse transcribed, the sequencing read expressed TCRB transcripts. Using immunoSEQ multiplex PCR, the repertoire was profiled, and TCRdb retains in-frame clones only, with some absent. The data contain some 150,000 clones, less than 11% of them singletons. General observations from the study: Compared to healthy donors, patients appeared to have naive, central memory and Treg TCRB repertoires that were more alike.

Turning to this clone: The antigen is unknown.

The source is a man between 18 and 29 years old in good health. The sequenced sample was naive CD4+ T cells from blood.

The CDR3 reads CASSQGQVNQPQHF. The CDR3 bases are TGTGCCAGCAGCCAGGGACAGGTCAATCAGCCCCAGCATTTT. The chain links TRBV6-6 to TRBJ1-5; 8 bases fit TRBD1. V gave up 6 bases and J gave up 3 bases; unmatched junction bases: 4. The CDR3 totals 14 residues. In germline, CDR1 is MNHNY, CDR2 SVGAGI (reference sequence).